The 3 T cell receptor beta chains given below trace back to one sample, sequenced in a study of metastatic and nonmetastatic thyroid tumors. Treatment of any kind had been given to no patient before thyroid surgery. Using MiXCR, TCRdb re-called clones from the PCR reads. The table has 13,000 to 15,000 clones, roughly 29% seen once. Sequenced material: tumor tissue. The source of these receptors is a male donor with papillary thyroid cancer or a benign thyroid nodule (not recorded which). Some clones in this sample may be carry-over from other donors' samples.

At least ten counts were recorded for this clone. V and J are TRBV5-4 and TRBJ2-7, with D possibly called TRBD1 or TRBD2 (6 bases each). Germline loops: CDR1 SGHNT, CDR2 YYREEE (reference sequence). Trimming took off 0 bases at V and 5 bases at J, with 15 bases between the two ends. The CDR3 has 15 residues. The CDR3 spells CASSLGGGTLDEQYF. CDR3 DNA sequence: TGTGCCAGCAGCTTGGGAGGGGGGACCCTCGACGAGCAGTACTTC. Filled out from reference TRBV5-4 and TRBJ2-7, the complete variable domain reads ETGVTQSPTHLIKTRGQQVTLRCSSQSGHNTVSWYQQALGQGPQFIFQYYREEENGRGNFPPRFSGLQFPNYSSELNVNALELDDSALYLCASSLGGGTLDEQYFGPGTRLTVT.

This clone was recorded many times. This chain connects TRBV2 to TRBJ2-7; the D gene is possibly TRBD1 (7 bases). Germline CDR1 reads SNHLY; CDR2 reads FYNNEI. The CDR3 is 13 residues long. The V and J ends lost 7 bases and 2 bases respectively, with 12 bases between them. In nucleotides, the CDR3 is TGTGCCAGCACTGGAGGGACAGCCTACGAGCAGTACTTC. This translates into CASTGGTAYEQYF.

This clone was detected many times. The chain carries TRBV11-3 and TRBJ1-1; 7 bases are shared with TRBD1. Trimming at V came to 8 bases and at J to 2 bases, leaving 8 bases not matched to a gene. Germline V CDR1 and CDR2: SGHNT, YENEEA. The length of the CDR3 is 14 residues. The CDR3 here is CASAAGGSNTEAFF. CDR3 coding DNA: TGTGCCAGCGCGGCAGGGGGATCCAACACTGAAGCTTTCTTT. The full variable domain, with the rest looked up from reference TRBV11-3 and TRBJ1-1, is EAGVVQSPRYKIIEKKQPVAFWCNPISGHNTLYWYLQNLGQGPELLIRYENEEAVDDSQLPKDRFSAERLKGVDSTLKIQPAELGDSAVYLCASAAGGSNTEAFFGQGTRLTVV.